This TCR beta chain was captured in a study of blood T cell repertoires in COVID-19. About the study: Acute-phase and convalescent COVID-19 samples originated in the United States, Italy and Spain. In each case, the material was cDNA or gDNA derived from T cells, B-cell-depleted T cells, or PBMCs.

Germline V gene data show CDR1 as MNHEY and CDR2 as SVGAGI. V was clipped by 0 bases and J by 6 bases, with 12 bases between them. This CDR3 has 15 amino acids. In the original analysis: The authors estimated nucleated cell counts from reference gene primer amplification. The assay was immunoSEQ multiplex PCR, and TCRdb's table has in-frame clones only and misses some. Clone size and V and J calls were adopted from that table, with D and trimming inferred from the DNA. The data contain about 290,000 clones, around 86% of them singletons. The sample consisted of peripheral blood. This chain links TRBV6-5 with TRBJ1-3; D perhaps matches TRBD1 (6 bases). This receptor was taken from a woman aged 25 to 39 with active or convalescent COVID-19. This CDR3 is CASSYSQAGENTIYF. The CDR3 DNA reads as TGTGCCAGCAGTTACTCTCAGGCAGGGGAAAACACCATATATTTT.